This T cell receptor (beta chain) was sequenced for a study of cytotoxic CD8 clonotypes in ibrutinib-treated CLL. Study background: Partial responses numbered approximately 24 and complete responses 2; after a median around 68 months, about 15 stayed remitted and about twelve progressed. Sequenced samples delivered averages of around 250,000 productive templates and tens of thousands of productive rearrangements. General study results and limits: Clonotypes that were public were uncommon, and they contracted or stayed stable on treatment. In comparison with age-matched healthy donors, baseline clonality was higher and tracked circulating CD8+ T-cell counts.

Per germline, CDR1 LGHNA and CDR2 YNFKEQ. Deletions cut 1 base from V and 0 bases from J, with 7 bases between. The CDR3 extends over 16 amino acids. Profiled with immunoSEQ multiplex PCR; TCRdb holds only in-frame clones, not every one. This sample yields around 250,000 clones, of which under 80% are seen a single time; just over 15% belongs to the top ten. This clone has a handful of counts. What it recognizes is unknown. This sequence originates from a human donor with chronic lymphocytic leukemia. V and J are TRBV4-2 and TRBJ2-6, with D possibly matching TRBD2 (6 bases). Specimen: PBMCs, collected after 24 months of ibrutinib treatment. This CDR3 reads CASSQVGGSGANVLTF. The CDR3 DNA reads TGTGCCAGCAGCCAAGTCGGGGGCTCTGGGGCCAACGTCCTGACTTTC.